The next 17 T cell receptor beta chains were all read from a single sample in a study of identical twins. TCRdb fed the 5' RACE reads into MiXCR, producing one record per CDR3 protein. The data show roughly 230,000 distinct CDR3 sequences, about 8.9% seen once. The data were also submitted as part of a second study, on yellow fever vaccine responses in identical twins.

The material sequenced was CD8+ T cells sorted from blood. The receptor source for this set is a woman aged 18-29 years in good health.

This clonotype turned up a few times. This CDR3 is CASSLDVYRYSGANVLTF. The CDR3 DNA sequence: TGTGCCAGCAGCTTAGACGTCTACAGATACTCTGGGGCCAACGTCCTGACTTTC. V gene TRBV11-1 combines with J gene TRBJ2-6; D is unclear. Germline V lookup: CDR1 SGHAT, CDR2 FQDESV (reference sequence). V lost 1 base, J lost 0 bases, and 13 bases lay in between. The CDR3 contains 18 residues.

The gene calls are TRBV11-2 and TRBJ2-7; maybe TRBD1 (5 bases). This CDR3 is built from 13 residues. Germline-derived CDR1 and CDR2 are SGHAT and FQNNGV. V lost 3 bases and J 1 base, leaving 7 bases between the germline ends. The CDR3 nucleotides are TGTGCCAGCAGCTTCGGACATTCCTACGAGCAGTACTTC. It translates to CASSFGHSYEQYF. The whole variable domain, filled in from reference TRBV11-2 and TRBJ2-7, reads EAGVAQSPRYKIIEKRQSVAFWCNPISGHATLYWYQQILGQGPKLLIQFQNNGVVDDSQLPKDRFSAERLKGVDSTLKIQPAKLEDSAVYLCASSFGHSYEQYFGPGTRLTVT.

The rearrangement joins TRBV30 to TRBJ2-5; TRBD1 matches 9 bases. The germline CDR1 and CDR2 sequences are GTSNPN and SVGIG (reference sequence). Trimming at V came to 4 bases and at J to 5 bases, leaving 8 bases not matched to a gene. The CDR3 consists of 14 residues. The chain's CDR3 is CAWKYRGPSETQYF. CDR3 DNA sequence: TGTGCCTGGAAATACAGGGGGCCCTCTGAGACCCAGTACTTC. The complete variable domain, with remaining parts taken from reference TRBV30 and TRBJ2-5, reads SQTIHQWPATLVQPVGSPLSLECTVEGTSNPNLYWYRQAAGRGLQLLFYSVGIGQISSEVPQNLSASRPQDRQFILSSKKLLLSDSGFYLCAWKYRGPSETQYFGPGTRLLVL.

The CDR3 spells CSASGLGNMDTQYF. In DNA, the CDR3 is TGCAGTGCGTCGGGACTAGGCAATATGGATACGCAGTATTTT. The chain links TRBV20-1 to TRBJ2-3, with TRBD2 identical over 8 bases. The CDR3 spans 14 residues. Germline V gives CDR1 DFQATT, CDR2 SNEGSKA (reference sequence). After removal of 6 bases from V and 6 bases from J, the junction contained 11 bases not matched to a gene.

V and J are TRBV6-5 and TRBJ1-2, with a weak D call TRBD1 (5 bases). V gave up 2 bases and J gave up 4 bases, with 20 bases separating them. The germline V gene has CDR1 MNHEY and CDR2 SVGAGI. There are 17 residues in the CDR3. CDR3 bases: TGTGCCAGCAGTTACCCGGGGTCTGGGACCGAGTTCTATGGCTACACCTTC. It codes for CASSYPGSGTEFYGYTF.

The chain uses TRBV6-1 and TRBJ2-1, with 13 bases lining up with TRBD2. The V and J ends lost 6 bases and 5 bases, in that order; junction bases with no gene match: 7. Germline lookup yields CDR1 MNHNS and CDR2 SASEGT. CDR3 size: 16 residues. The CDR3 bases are TGTGCCAGCAGAAGCGGGACTAGCGGGGCTGACAATGAGCAGTTCTTC. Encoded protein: CASRSGTSGADNEQFF.

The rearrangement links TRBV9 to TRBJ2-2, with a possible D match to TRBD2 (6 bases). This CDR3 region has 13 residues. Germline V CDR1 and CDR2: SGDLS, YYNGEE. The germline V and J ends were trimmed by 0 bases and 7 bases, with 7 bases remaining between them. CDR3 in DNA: TGTGCCAGCAGCGTAGAGGAGGGCGGGGAGCTGTTTTTT. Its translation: CASSVEEGGELFF. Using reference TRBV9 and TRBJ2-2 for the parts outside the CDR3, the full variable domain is DSGVTQTPKHLITATGQRVTLRCSPRSGDLSVYWYQQSLDQGLQFLIQYYNGEERAKGNILERFSAQQFPDLHSELNLSSLELGDSALYFCASSVEEGGELFFGEGSRLTVL.

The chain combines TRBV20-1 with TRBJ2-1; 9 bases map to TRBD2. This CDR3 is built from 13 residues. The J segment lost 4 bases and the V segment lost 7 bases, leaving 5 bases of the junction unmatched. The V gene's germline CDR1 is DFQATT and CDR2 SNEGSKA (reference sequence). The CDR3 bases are TGCAGTGGAGCGGGAGGACAATACAATGAGCAGTTCTTC. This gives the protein CSGAGGQYNEQFF.

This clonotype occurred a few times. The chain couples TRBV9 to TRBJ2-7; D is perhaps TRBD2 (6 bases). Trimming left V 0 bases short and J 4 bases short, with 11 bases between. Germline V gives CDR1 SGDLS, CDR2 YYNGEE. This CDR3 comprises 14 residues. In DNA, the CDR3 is TGTGCCAGCAGCGTAGCGGCGGGGCCTTACGAGCAGTACTTC. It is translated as CASSVAAGPYEQYF.

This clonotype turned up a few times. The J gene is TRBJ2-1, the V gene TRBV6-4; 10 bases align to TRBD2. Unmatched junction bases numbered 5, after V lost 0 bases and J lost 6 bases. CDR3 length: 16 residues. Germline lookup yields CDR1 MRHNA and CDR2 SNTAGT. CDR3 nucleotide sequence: TGTGCCAGCAGTGACTCGTTTGGGACTAGCGCCAATGAGCAGTTCTTC. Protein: CASSDSFGTSANEQFF.

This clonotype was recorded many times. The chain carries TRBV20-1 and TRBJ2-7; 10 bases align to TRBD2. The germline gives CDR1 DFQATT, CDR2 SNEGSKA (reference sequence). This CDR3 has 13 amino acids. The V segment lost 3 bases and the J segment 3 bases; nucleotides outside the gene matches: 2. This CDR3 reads CSASPSGGYEQYF. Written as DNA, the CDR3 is TGCAGTGCTAGTCCTAGCGGGGGCTACGAGCAGTACTTC.

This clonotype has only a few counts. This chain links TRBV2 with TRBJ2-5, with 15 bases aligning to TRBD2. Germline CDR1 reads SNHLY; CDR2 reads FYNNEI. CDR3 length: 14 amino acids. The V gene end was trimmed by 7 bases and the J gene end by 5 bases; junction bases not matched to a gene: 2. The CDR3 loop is CASKGLAGGETQYF. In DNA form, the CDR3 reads TGTGCCAGCAAGGGACTAGCGGGAGGTGAGACCCAGTACTTC.

The CDR3 reads CASSYRDEETQYF. The DNA for the CDR3 is TGTGCCAGCAGTTACCGGGACGAGGAGACCCAGTACTTC. The V and J genes are TRBV6-6 and TRBJ2-5; TRBD1 or TRBD2 may be the D gene (5 bases each). CDR1 and CDR2 from the germline V gene are MNHNY and SVGAGI (reference sequence). Trimming stripped 2 bases from V and 5 bases from J, with 9 bases between. The length of the CDR3 is 13 residues.

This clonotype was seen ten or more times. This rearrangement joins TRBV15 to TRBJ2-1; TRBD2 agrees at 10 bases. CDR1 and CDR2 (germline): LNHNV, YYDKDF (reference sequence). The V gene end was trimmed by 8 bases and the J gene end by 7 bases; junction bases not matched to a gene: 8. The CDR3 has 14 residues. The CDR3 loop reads CATGPGLAVNEQFF. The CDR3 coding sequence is TGTGCCACCGGCCCAGGACTAGCGGTTAATGAGCAGTTCTTC.

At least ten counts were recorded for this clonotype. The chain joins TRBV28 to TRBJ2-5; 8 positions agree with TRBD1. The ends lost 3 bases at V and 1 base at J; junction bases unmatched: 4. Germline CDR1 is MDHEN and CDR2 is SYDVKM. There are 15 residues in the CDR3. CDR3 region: CASSLEDRGQETQYF. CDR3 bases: TGTGCCAGCAGTTTGGAAGACAGGGGCCAAGAGACCCAGTACTTC.

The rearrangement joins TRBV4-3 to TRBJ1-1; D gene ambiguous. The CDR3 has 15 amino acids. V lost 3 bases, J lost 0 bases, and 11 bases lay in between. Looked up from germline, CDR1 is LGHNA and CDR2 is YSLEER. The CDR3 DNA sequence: TGCGCCAGCAGCCAGGGCGTAAGCTTGAACACTGAAGCTTTCTTT. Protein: CASSQGVSLNTEAFF.

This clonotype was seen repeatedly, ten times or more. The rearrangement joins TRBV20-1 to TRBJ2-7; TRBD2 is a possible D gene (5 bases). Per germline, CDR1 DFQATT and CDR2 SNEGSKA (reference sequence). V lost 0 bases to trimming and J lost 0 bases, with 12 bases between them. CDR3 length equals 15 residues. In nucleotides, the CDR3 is TGCAGTGCTAGAGATCTGAGCGGTGCCTCCTACGAGCAGTACTTC. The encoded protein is CSARDLSGASYEQYF.